The text below deals with one T cell receptor (beta chain). Authors' processing steps: How many nucleated cells were present was estimated from reference gene primer amplification. The table came from immunoSEQ multiplex PCR; TCRdb's copy has only in-frame clones and leaves some out. V and J calls plus clone size are reproduced from that table; the DNA served to infer D and trimming. The sample shows some 270,000 clones, 80% to 90% of them seen only once. J was trimmed by 9 bases and V by 5 bases; bases with no gene match: 7. CDR1 is MDHEN and CDR2 is SYDVKM in the germline V gene. This CDR3 has 14 residues. This entry comes from a study of blood T cell repertoires in COVID-19. Residents of over 20 US areas, aged roughly 18 to 89 years, made up the participants. Donors in Cohort 3 counted as recovered after two negative PCRs, clearance, or symptom resolution.

The specimen sequenced was PBMCs or T cells enriched from blood (not recorded which). The chain couples TRBV28 to TRBJ1-6, with 7 bases that match TRBD1. The source of this sequence is a woman between 25 and 40 years old who had recovered from COVID-19. In DNA form, the CDR3 reads TGTGCCAGCAGTCCACAGGGGATCGCTTCACCCCTCCACTTT. The encoded protein is CASSPQGIASPLHF.